Presented here are 24 T cell receptor beta chains from one specimen sequenced in a study of blood T cell repertoires in COVID-19. Generated by immunoSEQ multiplex PCR, the TCRdb table keeps only in-frame clones and is missing some. Here the sample spans around 230,000 clones, over 70% being singletons. Sequencing input: peripheral blood. The receptors come from a man aged 35 to 55 with acute or convalescent COVID-19.

This clone occurred once. The chain joins TRBV7-2 to TRBJ2-3, with D maybe TRBD1 (6 bases). The V and J ends lost 5 bases and 0 bases respectively, with 9 bases between them. The CDR3 covers 14 residues. In germline, CDR1 is SGHTA, CDR2 FQGNSA. CDR3 residues: CASSPDSSTDTQYF. CDR3 in DNA: TGTGCCAGCAGCCCGGACAGTAGCACAGATACGCAGTATTTT.

Details on this clone: This sample includes further DNA sequences coding for the same CDR3. The chain employs TRBV19 and TRBJ1-4; D is perhaps TRBD1 (5 bases). Trimming pared 5 bases from V and 4 bases from J, leaving 11 bases between. Germline loops: CDR1 LNHDA, CDR2 SQIVND (reference sequence). The CDR3 is made up of 14 amino acids. CDR3 amino acids: CASSLTGINEKLFF. The CDR3 DNA is TGTGCCAGTAGTTTAACAGGAATTAATGAAAAACTGTTTTTT.

The chain couples TRBV25-1 to TRBJ2-7; 7 bases map to TRBD2. The V gene end was trimmed by 10 bases and the J gene end by 3 bases; junction bases not matched to a gene: 12. Germline V gene lookup returns CDR1 MGHDK and CDR2 SYGVNS. CDR3 length equals 14 residues. CDR3 amino acids: CATNPGGWSYEQYF. For the CDR3, the DNA is TGTGCCACCAACCCGGGGGGATGGAGCTACGAGCAGTACTTC.

The chain employs TRBV4-2 and TRBJ2-1, with D possibly matching TRBD2 (6 bases). CDR1 is LGHNA, CDR2 YNFKEQ, per germline. CDR3 length: 19 amino acids. Trimming left V 2 bases short and J 0 bases short, with 20 bases between. The CDR3 sequence is CASSQPFPGVGSSYNEQFF. CDR3 sequence (DNA): TGTGCCAGCAGCCAACCCTTCCCCGGAGTCGGGAGCTCCTACAATGAGCAGTTCTTC.

The rearrangement links TRBV29-1 to TRBJ2-1; D is unresolved. Germline lookup yields CDR1 SQVTM and CDR2 ANQGSEA. Trimming cost V 3 bases and J 9 bases, with 6 bases left between them. The CDR3 has 10 residues. CDR3 sequence reads: CSVDRGEQFF. CDR3 sequence (DNA): TGCAGCGTTGATCGCGGTGAGCAGTTCTTC.

This sequence joins TRBV27 and TRBJ1-2; 9 bases are shared with TRBD1. The CDR3 totals 13 residues. Germline CDR1 is MNHEY and CDR2 is SMNVEV (reference sequence). Trimming at V came to 1 base and at J to 9 bases, leaving 3 bases not matched to a gene. The CDR3 reads CASSLLGQGRYTF. The CDR3 bases are TGTGCCAGCAGTTTATTGGGACAGGGTCGCTACACCTTC.

V usage is TRBV6-5 and J usage is TRBJ2-2; maybe TRBD2 (6 bases). CDR1 and CDR2 (germline): MNHEY, SVGAGI. The CDR3 runs to 15 residues. V lost 6 bases and J lost 5, with 16 bases in between. The CDR3 loop reads CASRRDVGGTGELFF. CDR3 nucleotide sequence: TGTGCCAGCAGGAGGGACGTTGGGGGGACCGGGGAGCTGTTTTTT.

The chain is built from TRBV19 and TRBJ1-5, with D uncertain. CDR3 length: 12 amino acids. The V end lost 5 bases, the J end lost 8 bases, and 10 bases lay between the germline ends. Germline V CDR1 and CDR2: LNHDA, SQIVND (reference sequence). Written as DNA, the CDR3 is TGTGCCAGTAGTCTCTATCCGGAGCCCCAGCATTTT. It yields the protein CASSLYPEPQHF.

Only one count was recorded for this clone. The gene calls are TRBV9 and TRBJ2-3; 9 bases map to TRBD2. Germline CDR1 reads SGDLS; CDR2 reads YYNGEE. The CDR3 extends over 16 amino acids. V lost 1 base, J lost 6 bases, and 9 bases stayed unmatched. CDR3 amino acids: CASSVSASGERDTQYF. CDR3 nucleotide sequence: TGTGCCAGCAGCGTATCGGCTAGCGGGGAGAGGGATACGCAGTATTTT.

A word on this clone: Other DNA sequences in this sample translate to the same CDR3. Written as DNA, the CDR3 is TGTGCCAGCTCCCCCTCAGGGAGGACTGAAGCTTTCTTT. This translates into CASSPSGRTEAFF. V and J are TRBV18 and TRBJ1-1, with TRBD1 as a possible D gene (5 bases). The V and J ends lost 6 bases and 5 bases respectively, with 13 bases between them. There are 13 residues in the CDR3. Germline loops: CDR1 KGHSH, CDR2 LQKENI.

The rearrangement links TRBV27 to TRBJ1-2; 7 bases map to TRBD1. Germline V lookup: CDR1 MNHEY, CDR2 SMNVEV (reference sequence). CDR3 size: 15 residues. V lost 4 bases and J lost 5; bases outside the gene matches: 10. CDR3 nucleotide sequence: TGTGCCAGCAGTTACCGGGACAGCATTCCGTATGGCTACACCTTC. Its protein product is CASSYRDSIPYGYTF.

The rearrangement uses TRBV7-2 and TRBJ2-5; 9 bases line up with TRBD2. V gave up 6 bases and J gave up 5 bases; unmatched junction bases: 7. This CDR3 contains 14 residues. CDR1 is SGHTA and CDR2 is FQGNSA in the germline V gene. CDR3 DNA sequence: TGTGCCAGCAGTTATAGCGGGAGACTGGAGACCCAGTACTTC. Translated: CASSYSGRLETQYF.

This chain uses TRBV27 with TRBJ1-5, with TRBD1 matching over 7 bases. The V gene end was trimmed by 8 bases and the J gene end by 9 bases; junction bases not matched to a gene: 13. Germline V lookup: CDR1 MNHEY, CDR2 SMNVEV (reference sequence). The CDR3 runs 14 residues. This CDR3 reads CASRAQGPLGPQHF. The CDR3 nucleotides are TGTGCCAGCCGGGCACAGGGGCCGCTCGGGCCCCAGCATTTT.

This clone appeared a single time. The chain combines TRBV6-2 or TRBV6-3 with TRBJ2-7, with a weak D call TRBD1 (5 bases). The CDR3 totals 14 residues. CDR1 is MNHEY, CDR2 SVGEGT, per germline. Between the trimmed V and J ends, which lost 2 bases and 5 bases, there was a span of 13 bases. CDR3 sequence: CASSYGARDDEQYF. CDR3 bases: TGTGCCAGCAGTTACGGGGCGCGAGACGACGAGCAGTACTTC.

The V gene is TRBV19, the J gene TRBJ1-2; the D gene is possibly TRBD1 (5 bases). In germline, CDR1 is LNHDA, CDR2 SQIVND (reference sequence). The V end was cut by 3 bases, the J end by 2 bases, with 16 bases between. This CDR3 region has 16 residues. This chain's CDR3 is CASSIPGPGGNYGYTF. CDR3 DNA: TGTGCCAGTAGTATCCCGGGACCGGGAGGGAACTATGGCTACACCTTC.

This rearrangement joins TRBV6-6 to TRBJ1-2; 9 bases fit TRBD1. Germline V gene lookup returns CDR1 MNHNY and CDR2 SVGAGI (reference sequence). This CDR3 has 15 residues. Trimming at V came to 5 bases and at J to 7 bases, leaving 11 bases not matched to a gene. CDR3: CASSRIQGAFGGYTF. The CDR3 DNA follows: TGTGCCAGCAGTCGCATACAGGGGGCGTTCGGTGGCTACACCTTC.

The V gene is TRBV7-2, the J gene TRBJ2-7; TRBD2 might be the D (5 bases). V dropped 2 bases and J dropped 6 bases, with 14 bases sitting between them. This CDR3 is 14 amino acids long. The germline V gene has CDR1 SGHTA and CDR2 FQGNSA. Here the CDR3 DNA reads TGTGCCAGCAGCTTAAACGGGAATTTGCCCGAGCAGTACTTC. It codes for CASSLNGNLPEQYF.

The V gene is TRBV16, the J gene TRBJ1-1; 7 bases are a match to TRBD1. The germline gives CDR1 KGHSY, CDR2 FQNENV. The CDR3 contains 15 residues. The V and J ends lost 1 base and 7 bases, in that order; junction bases with no gene match: 9. CDR3 sequence: CASSQLGTAVSEAFF. The CDR3 nucleotides are TGTGCCAGCAGCCAATTGGGGACAGCGGTTAGTGAAGCTTTCTTT.

The chain recombines TRBV7-2 with TRBJ1-5; the match to TRBD1 covers 8 bases. V gave up 5 bases and J gave up 1 base; unmatched junction bases: 4. The CDR3 is 15 residues long. Germline V gives CDR1 SGHTA, CDR2 FQGNSA. This chain's CDR3 is CASSPRGQSNQPQHF. CDR3 bases: TGTGCCAGCAGCCCCAGGGGGCAAAGCAATCAGCCCCAGCATTTT. The whole variable domain, remainder taken from reference TRBV7-2 and TRBJ1-5, is GAGVSQSPSNKVTEKGKDVELRCDPISGHTALYWYRQSLGQGLEFLIYFQGNSAPDKSGLPSDRFSAERTGGSVSTLTIQRTQQEDSAVYLCASSPRGQSNQPQHFGDGTRLSIL.

This chain links TRBV10-3 with TRBJ1-2; 10 bases are shared with TRBD1. Germline lookup yields CDR1 ENHRY and CDR2 SYGVKD. V shed 3 bases, J shed 6 bases, and the junction held 10 bases outside the gene matches. The CDR3 runs to 16 residues. The DNA of the CDR3 is TGTGCCATCAGTGACACTACTATGACAGGGGGCAATGGCTACACCTTC. Protein: CAISDTTMTGGNGYTF.

The rearrangement joins TRBV7-9 to TRBJ2-3, with 7 bases lining up with TRBD2. Trimming at V came to 3 bases and at J to 2 bases, leaving 2 bases not matched to a gene. The CDR3 extends over 14 amino acids. Germline V gives CDR1 SEHNR, CDR2 FQNEAQ (reference sequence). The CDR3 loop reads CASSFSGPTDTQYF. CDR3 nucleotide sequence: TGTGCCAGCAGCTTTAGCGGGCCCACAGATACGCAGTATTTT.

CDR3 bases: TGTGCCATCAGTGAGCAAGCCGGGCCCGGGAGGTCCCAGTTCTTC. Translating it yields CAISEQAGPGRSQFF. The chain is built from TRBV10-3 and TRBJ2-1, with 7 bases that match TRBD2. The CDR3 totals 15 residues. V lost 2 bases and J lost 13; bases outside the gene matches: 14. The germline gives CDR1 ENHRY, CDR2 SYGVKD.

The genes are TRBV5-6 and TRBJ2-3; 8 bases fit TRBD2. Germline V gene lookup returns CDR1 SGHDT and CDR2 YYEEEE. With 8 bases clipped from V and 8 bases from J, the junction kept 7 bases outside the gene matches. The CDR3 is 12 amino acids. The CDR3 spells CASSGALGTQYF. The CDR3 DNA reads as TGTGCCAGTAGCGGGGCATTGGGTACGCAGTATTTT.

The chain's CDR3 is CAIQGFLDTGELFF. The CDR3 bases are TGTGCCATACAGGGTTTTCTGGACACCGGGGAGCTGTTTTTT. V usage is TRBV10-3 and J usage is TRBJ2-2; weak D call: TRBD1 (6 bases). CDR1 is ENHRY and CDR2 is SYGVKD in the germline V gene. This CDR3 contains 14 residues. Between the trimmed V and J ends, which lost 9 bases and 3 bases, there was a span of 14 bases.